Presented here are 26 T cell receptor beta chains from one specimen sequenced in a study of PD-L1 blockade in urothelial cancer. Clones were read by immunoSEQ multiplex PCR, and TCRdb kept only the in-frame ones, dropping some. The repertoire holds around 63,000 clones, 75% to 85% seen once, with around 1.7% in the top ten. This sample's time point: pretreatment peripheral blood. The input for sequencing was PBMCs, taken around atezolizumab (anti-PD-L1) treatment. Every receptor here comes from a man between 65 and 79 years old with urothelial cancer.

This clone was found once. The chain carries TRBV6-5 and TRBJ2-1, with TRBD1 as a possible D gene (5 bases). This CDR3 has 13 amino acids. V was pared by 4 bases and J by 7 bases, with 11 bases between. CDR1 is MNHEY and CDR2 is SVGAGI in the germline V gene. Here the CDR3 DNA reads TGTGCCAGCAGTTTATACAGGAGAAATGAGCAGTTCTTC. Its translation is CASSLYRRNEQFF.

This chain uses TRBV5-1 with TRBJ2-3, with 7 bases fitting TRBD2. Germline loops: CDR1 SGHRS, CDR2 YFSETQ. This CDR3 is 14 amino acids long. Losses at the gene ends were 6 bases for V and 0 bases for J; bases not matched to a gene: 4. The CDR3 region has the DNA TGCGCCAGCAAGCGAGCGGGGAGCACAGATACGCAGTATTTT. It specifies CASKRAGSTDTQYF. Filled out from reference TRBV5-1 and TRBJ2-3, the complete variable domain reads KAGVTQTPRYLIKTRGQQVTLSCSPISGHRSVSWYQQTPGQGLQFLFEYFSETQRNKGNFPGRFSGRQFSNSRSEMNVSTLELGDSALYLCASKRAGSTDTQYFGPGTRLTVL.

V and J are TRBV14 and TRBJ2-7, with TRBD2 matching 7 bases. Looked up from germline, CDR1 is SGHDN and CDR2 is FVKESK. V gave up 0 bases and J gave up 0 bases; unmatched junction bases: 5. This CDR3 comprises 16 residues. As DNA, the CDR3 is TGTGCCAGCAGCCAAGAAGCGGGGTTCTCCTCCTACGAGCAGTACTTC. Protein: CASSQEAGFSSYEQYF.

The chain has TRBV28 and TRBJ2-7, with 10 bases identical to TRBD1. This CDR3 spans 11 amino acids. The V and J ends lost 4 bases and 12 bases, in that order; junction bases with no gene match: 3. In germline, CDR1 is MDHEN, CDR2 SYDVKM. The CDR3 DNA follows: TGTGCCAGCAGTTCGGGGACAGGGGTGTACTTC. Translated: CASSSGTGVYF.

The CDR3 sequence is CASSRYSDNQETQYF. As DNA, the CDR3 is TGTGCCAGCAGCCGTTATTCCGACAACCAAGAGACCCAGTACTTC. The chain recombines TRBV7-2 with TRBJ2-5; no reliable D call. Deletions cut 5 bases from V and 0 bases from J, with 13 bases between. Germline loops: CDR1 SGHTA, CDR2 FQGNSA. This CDR3 contains 15 residues.

This chain links TRBV5-4 with TRBJ1-2; D might be TRBD1 (6 bases). The CDR3 length is 12 residues. V was shortened by 2 bases and J by 9 bases, with 11 bases between the two germline ends. Germline lookup yields CDR1 SGHNT and CDR2 YYREEE (reference sequence). CDR3 nucleotide sequence: TGTGCCAGCAGCTTTACAGGGAGTAGCTACACCTTC. This sequence encodes CASSFTGSSYTF.

The rearrangement joins TRBV5-4 to TRBJ2-1; possibly TRBD1 for D (6 bases). CDR3 size: 14 residues. The germline CDR1 and CDR2 sequences are SGHNT and YYREEE (reference sequence). V dropped 4 bases and J dropped 7 bases, with 15 bases sitting between them. CDR3 amino acids: CASSPGTLGNEQFF. CDR3 sequence (DNA): TGTGCCAGCAGCCCCGGGACACTCGGAAATGAGCAGTTCTTC.

The chain's CDR3 is CASSLLAGGETQYF. DNA for the CDR3: TGTGCCAGCAGCTTACTAGCGGGAGGAGAGACCCAGTACTTC. This chain links TRBV11-3 with TRBJ2-5; 11 nucleotides line up with TRBD2. This CDR3 comprises 14 residues. Germline V gene sequence: CDR1 SGHNT, CDR2 YENEEA. Losses at the gene ends were 2 bases for V and 4 bases for J; bases not matched to a gene: 0.

DNA for the CDR3: TGTGCCAGCAGCTTAGTCGGGACTAGCGGGAGGGCCAGGAATGAGCAGTTCTTC. Encoded protein: CASSLVGTSGRARNEQFF. The chain uses TRBV7-9 and TRBJ2-1, with 16 bases that match TRBD2. CDR3 length: 18 amino acids. Trimming at V came to 1 base and at J to 7 bases, leaving 7 bases not matched to a gene. In germline, CDR1 is SEHNR, CDR2 FQNEAQ (reference sequence).

This sequence joins TRBV27 and TRBJ2-2; D remains ambiguous. Germline V gene sequence: CDR1 MNHEY, CDR2 SMNVEV (reference sequence). The CDR3 is 12 amino acids. The ends were cut back, 5 bases at V and 5 bases at J, with 6 bases in the middle. In nucleotides, the CDR3 is TGTGCCAGCAGTCCCCAAACCGGGGAGCTGTTTTTT. Protein product: CASSPQTGELFF.

The gene calls are TRBV29-1 and TRBJ2-6; 9 nucleotides agree with TRBD1. Germline CDR1 SQVTM, CDR2 ANQGSEA. Trimming removed 2 bases from V and 0 bases from J; junction bases left unmatched: 11. CDR3 size: 19 residues. The CDR3 loop reads CSVELQGAFPRSGANVLTF. Here the CDR3 DNA reads TGCAGCGTTGAATTACAGGGGGCCTTCCCCCGCTCTGGGGCCAACGTCCTGACTTTC.

This clone was seen only a few times. V gene TRBV18 combines with J gene TRBJ2-5; D remains ambiguous. The CDR3 has 16 amino acids. Germline-derived CDR1 and CDR2 are KGHSH and LQKENI. V lost 5 bases, J lost 1 base, and 17 bases lay in between. The CDR3 protein is CASSGGPGAVQETQYF. Written as DNA, the CDR3 is TGTGCCAGCTCAGGCGGTCCTGGAGCAGTCCAAGAGACCCAGTACTTC. The variable domain in full, completed from reference TRBV18 and TRBJ2-5, reads NAGVMQNPRHLVRRRGQEARLRCSPMKGHSHVYWYRQLPEEGLKFMVYLQKENIIDESGMPKERFSAEFPKEGPSILRIQQVVRGDSAAYFCASSGGPGAVQETQYFGPGTRLLVL.

The chain couples TRBV5-4 to TRBJ2-5; D unresolved. The CDR3 runs to 14 residues. V was shortened by 0 bases and J by 5 bases, with 11 bases between the two germline ends. Germline-derived CDR1 and CDR2 are SGHNT and YYREEE (reference sequence). CDR3 in DNA: TGTGCCAGCAGCTTGGATCGGGTCGGGGAGACCCAGTACTTC. Its protein is CASSLDRVGETQYF. The full variable domain, completed using reference TRBV5-4 and TRBJ2-5, is ETGVTQSPTHLIKTRGQQVTLRCSSQSGHNTVSWYQQALGQGPQFIFQYYREEENGRGNFPPRFSGLQFPNYSSELNVNALELDDSALYLCASSLDRVGETQYFGPGTRLLVL.

The CDR3 nucleotides are TGTGCCAGCTCACCCCCGGGGGTACAGGGGGCGTCCGGCTACACCTTC. This encodes CASSPPGVQGASGYTF. This sequence joins TRBV18 and TRBJ1-2, with 9 bases aligning to TRBD1. The CDR3 consists of 16 residues. Trimming took 3 bases from V and 8 from J; bases not matched to a gene: 13. Per the germline V gene, CDR1 is KGHSH and CDR2 is LQKENI.

The chain carries TRBV6-6 and TRBJ1-2, with D maybe TRBD1 (6 bases). Trimming stripped 5 bases from V and 6 bases from J, with 13 bases between. This CDR3 comprises 13 residues. Germline values: CDR1 MNHNY, CDR2 SVGAGI (reference sequence). The CDR3 loop is CASSETGFDGYTF. As DNA, the CDR3 is TGTGCCAGCAGTGAGACAGGTTTTGATGGCTACACCTTC.

This rearrangement joins TRBV5-1 to TRBJ1-1; D gene ambiguous. Trimming left V 4 bases short and J 4 bases short, with 14 bases between. The CDR3 has 14 amino acids. The germline gives CDR1 SGHRS, CDR2 YFSETQ. Here the CDR3 reads CASSQGLDGTEAFF. CDR3 in DNA: TGCGCCAGCAGCCAAGGACTCGACGGCACTGAAGCTTTCTTT.

This sequence joins TRBV5-1 and TRBJ2-2; TRBD2 aligns across 9 bases. J lost 2 bases, V lost 0 bases, and 2 bases had no gene match. Germline CDR1 is SGHRS and CDR2 is YFSETQ. CDR3 size: 16 residues. CDR3 residues: CASSLATSGNTGELFF. The CDR3 coding sequence is TGCGCCAGCAGCTTGGCGACTAGCGGAAACACCGGGGAGCTGTTTTTT.

The V call is TRBV28, the J call TRBJ1-2; 8 bases map to TRBD1. Germline V lookup: CDR1 MDHEN, CDR2 SYDVKM. J lost 3 bases, V lost 6 bases, and 9 bases had no gene match. The CDR3 extends over 15 amino acids. The CDR3 DNA is TGTGCCAGCAGCCGGCGTGGACAGGGATACTATGGCTACACCTTC. It encodes CASSRRGQGYYGYTF.

The V gene is TRBV2, the J gene TRBJ1-1, with 9 bases fitting TRBD1. Germline trimming cut 8 bases from V and 3 bases from J; bases unmatched to any gene: 16. The CDR3 covers 17 residues. Per the germline V gene, CDR1 is SNHLY and CDR2 is FYNNEI. The CDR3 region has the DNA TGTGCCAGCGGGAGGAGGGACAGGGTGATAGGAGACACTGAAGCTTTCTTT. Translation gives CASGRRDRVIGDTEAFF. Full variable domain (rest looked up from reference TRBV2 and TRBJ1-1): EPEVTQTPSHQVTQMGQEVILRCVPISNHLYFYWYRQILGQKVEFLVSFYNNEISEKSEIFDDQFSVERPDGSNFTLKIRSTKLEDSAMYFCASGRRDRVIGDTEAFFGQGTRLTVV.

This clone was detected only a few times. The chain couples TRBV18 to TRBJ1-2; 8 positions agree with TRBD1. Germline loops: CDR1 KGHSH, CDR2 LQKENI. The CDR3 covers 15 residues. The ends lost 2 bases at V and 0 bases at J; junction bases unmatched: 2. DNA of the CDR3: TGTGCCAGCTCACCAGGCAGGGGGCCTAACTATGGCTACACCTTC. The encoded protein is CASSPGRGPNYGYTF. Variable domain in full (rest from reference TRBV18 and TRBJ1-2): NAGVMQNPRHLVRRRGQEARLRCSPMKGHSHVYWYRQLPEEGLKFMVYLQKENIIDESGMPKERFSAEFPKEGPSILRIQQVVRGDSAAYFCASSPGRGPNYGYTFGSGTRLTVV.

The chain employs TRBV4-3 and TRBJ2-3; maybe TRBD1 (5 bases). Germline-derived CDR1 and CDR2 are LGHNA and YSLEER. This CDR3 has 13 residues. V lost 1 base and J lost 9, with 11 bases in between. CDR3 DNA sequence: TGCGCCAGCAGCCAAGTTGGGGCAGGCACGCAGTATTTT. This translates into CASSQVGAGTQYF.

About this clone: With a much larger clone just one base away, this may be a read error. Different DNA sequences within this sample yield the same CDR3. J is TRBJ1-1 and V is TRBV6-6; D not resolved. V lost 11 bases and J 10 bases, leaving 20 bases between the germline ends. Germline values: CDR1 MNHNY, CDR2 SVGAGI (reference sequence). The CDR3 is made up of 12 amino acids. The CDR3 is CASAGTVLGAFF. The DNA of the CDR3 is TGTGCCTCGGCGGGCACGGTCCTGGGAGCTTTCTTT.

The genes are TRBV6-1 and TRBJ2-6, with 7 bases that match TRBD1. This CDR3 contains 15 residues. Trimming at V came to 6 bases and at J to 2 bases, leaving 4 bases not matched to a gene. Germline V gene lookup returns CDR1 MNHNS and CDR2 SASEGT. CDR3 protein: CASRTTGAGANVLTF. The CDR3 region has the DNA TGTGCCAGCAGAACTACAGGGGCTGGGGCCAACGTCCTGACTTTC.

The V and J genes are TRBV28 and TRBJ1-5; D gene ambiguous. The CDR3 extends over 12 amino acids. Germline CDR1 reads MDHEN; CDR2 reads SYDVKM. V was cut by 7 bases and J by 3 bases, with 7 bases left in between. In DNA, the CDR3 is TGTGCCAGCACAACAAACAATCAGCCCCAGCATTTT. As protein: CASTTNNQPQHF.

CDR3 loop: CASSGDYSTQQFF. DNA of the CDR3: TGTGCCAGCAGTGGGGACTACTCCACTCAGCAGTTCTTC. The chain joins TRBV6-4 to TRBJ2-1, with 7 bases aligning to TRBD2. The CDR3 has 13 amino acids. The V segment lost 4 bases and the J segment 11 bases; nucleotides outside the gene matches: 8. Germline CDR1 MRHNA, CDR2 SNTAGT.

The rearrangement uses TRBV4-1 and TRBJ2-1; TRBD2 matches at 8 bases. The CDR3 is made up of 17 amino acids. J gave up 9 bases and V 1 base, and 14 bases lay outside the gene matches. Germline V CDR1 and CDR2: MGHRA, YSYEKL. The CDR3 protein is CASSQVLLAGGSGEQFF. The CDR3 DNA follows: TGCGCCAGCAGCCAAGTTTTGCTCGCGGGAGGAAGCGGTGAGCAGTTCTTC.